This record concerns one TCR beta chain sequence. Its cognate antigen is unknown. This entry comes from a study of neoadjuvant nivolumab and ipilimumab in lung cancer. Study-level information: Patients got nivolumab 3 mg/kg on days 1, 15 and 29; combination added ipilimumab 1 mg/kg day 1. Points from the study as a whole: Only two of four nivolumab-treated tumors gained richness and clonality by surgery. Higher pretherapy blood TCR richness went with higher resected-tumor richness. Pathologic regression was not significantly tied to TCR clonality.

Generated by immunoSEQ multiplex PCR, the TCRdb table keeps only in-frame clones and is missing some. The sample includes around 4,000 clones, approximately 80% of them seen just once. This clonotype was obtained from an adult with non-small cell lung cancer. Some clones in this sample may be carry-over from other donors' samples. Material: normal lung tissue adjacent to the tumor, obtained after neoadjuvant nivolumab, alone or with ipilimumab, at or shortly before surgery.

The CDR3, as DNA: TGTGCCAGCAGCCAAGAATTGGGACAGGGCCATCAGCCCCAGCATTTT. Its translation is CASSQELGQGHQPQHF. The gene calls are TRBV4-2 and TRBJ1-5, with 9 nucleotides matching TRBD1. The CDR3 consists of 16 residues. Trimming cost V 0 bases and J 5 bases; bases outside gene matches: 5. The germline V gene encodes CDR1 LGHNA and CDR2 YNFKEQ.